This TCR beta chain appears in the sequencing data of a study of a mutant IDH1 vaccine in newly diagnosed glioma. Study-wide background: Treated patients comprised 62.5% males and about 38% females, mean age roughly 44 years.

To note about this clone: What it binds is not known.

Noted time point: week 47, end of study. Each vaccine dose was 300 ug of mutant IDH1 20-mer peptide, with topical imiquimod. The method was immunoSEQ multiplex PCR; TCRdb's version includes in-frame clones alone and lacks a portion of them. The repertoire holds 55,000 to 65,000 clones, with 70% to 85% as singletons. The CDR3 is 12 residues long. Germline CDR1 reads GTSNPN; CDR2 reads SVGIG (reference sequence). V lost 3 bases and J lost 8, with 12 bases in between. This clonotype was obtained from a man in his fifties or sixties with glioma. The V and J genes are TRBV30 and TRBJ2-3; D not certain. Sample: PBMCs, taken from a glioma patient whose treatment included an IDH1 peptide vaccine. As DNA, the CDR3 is TGTGCCTGGAGGGGCTTGACGGGTACGCAGTATTTT. Translation gives CAWRGLTGTQYF. The variable domain in full, with the rest retrieved from reference TRBV30 and TRBJ2-3, is SQTIHQWPATLVQPVGSPLSLECTVEGTSNPNLYWYRQAAGRGLQLLFYSVGIGQISSEVPQNLSASRPQDRQFILSSKKLLLSDSGFYLCAWRGLTGTQYFGPGTRLTVL.